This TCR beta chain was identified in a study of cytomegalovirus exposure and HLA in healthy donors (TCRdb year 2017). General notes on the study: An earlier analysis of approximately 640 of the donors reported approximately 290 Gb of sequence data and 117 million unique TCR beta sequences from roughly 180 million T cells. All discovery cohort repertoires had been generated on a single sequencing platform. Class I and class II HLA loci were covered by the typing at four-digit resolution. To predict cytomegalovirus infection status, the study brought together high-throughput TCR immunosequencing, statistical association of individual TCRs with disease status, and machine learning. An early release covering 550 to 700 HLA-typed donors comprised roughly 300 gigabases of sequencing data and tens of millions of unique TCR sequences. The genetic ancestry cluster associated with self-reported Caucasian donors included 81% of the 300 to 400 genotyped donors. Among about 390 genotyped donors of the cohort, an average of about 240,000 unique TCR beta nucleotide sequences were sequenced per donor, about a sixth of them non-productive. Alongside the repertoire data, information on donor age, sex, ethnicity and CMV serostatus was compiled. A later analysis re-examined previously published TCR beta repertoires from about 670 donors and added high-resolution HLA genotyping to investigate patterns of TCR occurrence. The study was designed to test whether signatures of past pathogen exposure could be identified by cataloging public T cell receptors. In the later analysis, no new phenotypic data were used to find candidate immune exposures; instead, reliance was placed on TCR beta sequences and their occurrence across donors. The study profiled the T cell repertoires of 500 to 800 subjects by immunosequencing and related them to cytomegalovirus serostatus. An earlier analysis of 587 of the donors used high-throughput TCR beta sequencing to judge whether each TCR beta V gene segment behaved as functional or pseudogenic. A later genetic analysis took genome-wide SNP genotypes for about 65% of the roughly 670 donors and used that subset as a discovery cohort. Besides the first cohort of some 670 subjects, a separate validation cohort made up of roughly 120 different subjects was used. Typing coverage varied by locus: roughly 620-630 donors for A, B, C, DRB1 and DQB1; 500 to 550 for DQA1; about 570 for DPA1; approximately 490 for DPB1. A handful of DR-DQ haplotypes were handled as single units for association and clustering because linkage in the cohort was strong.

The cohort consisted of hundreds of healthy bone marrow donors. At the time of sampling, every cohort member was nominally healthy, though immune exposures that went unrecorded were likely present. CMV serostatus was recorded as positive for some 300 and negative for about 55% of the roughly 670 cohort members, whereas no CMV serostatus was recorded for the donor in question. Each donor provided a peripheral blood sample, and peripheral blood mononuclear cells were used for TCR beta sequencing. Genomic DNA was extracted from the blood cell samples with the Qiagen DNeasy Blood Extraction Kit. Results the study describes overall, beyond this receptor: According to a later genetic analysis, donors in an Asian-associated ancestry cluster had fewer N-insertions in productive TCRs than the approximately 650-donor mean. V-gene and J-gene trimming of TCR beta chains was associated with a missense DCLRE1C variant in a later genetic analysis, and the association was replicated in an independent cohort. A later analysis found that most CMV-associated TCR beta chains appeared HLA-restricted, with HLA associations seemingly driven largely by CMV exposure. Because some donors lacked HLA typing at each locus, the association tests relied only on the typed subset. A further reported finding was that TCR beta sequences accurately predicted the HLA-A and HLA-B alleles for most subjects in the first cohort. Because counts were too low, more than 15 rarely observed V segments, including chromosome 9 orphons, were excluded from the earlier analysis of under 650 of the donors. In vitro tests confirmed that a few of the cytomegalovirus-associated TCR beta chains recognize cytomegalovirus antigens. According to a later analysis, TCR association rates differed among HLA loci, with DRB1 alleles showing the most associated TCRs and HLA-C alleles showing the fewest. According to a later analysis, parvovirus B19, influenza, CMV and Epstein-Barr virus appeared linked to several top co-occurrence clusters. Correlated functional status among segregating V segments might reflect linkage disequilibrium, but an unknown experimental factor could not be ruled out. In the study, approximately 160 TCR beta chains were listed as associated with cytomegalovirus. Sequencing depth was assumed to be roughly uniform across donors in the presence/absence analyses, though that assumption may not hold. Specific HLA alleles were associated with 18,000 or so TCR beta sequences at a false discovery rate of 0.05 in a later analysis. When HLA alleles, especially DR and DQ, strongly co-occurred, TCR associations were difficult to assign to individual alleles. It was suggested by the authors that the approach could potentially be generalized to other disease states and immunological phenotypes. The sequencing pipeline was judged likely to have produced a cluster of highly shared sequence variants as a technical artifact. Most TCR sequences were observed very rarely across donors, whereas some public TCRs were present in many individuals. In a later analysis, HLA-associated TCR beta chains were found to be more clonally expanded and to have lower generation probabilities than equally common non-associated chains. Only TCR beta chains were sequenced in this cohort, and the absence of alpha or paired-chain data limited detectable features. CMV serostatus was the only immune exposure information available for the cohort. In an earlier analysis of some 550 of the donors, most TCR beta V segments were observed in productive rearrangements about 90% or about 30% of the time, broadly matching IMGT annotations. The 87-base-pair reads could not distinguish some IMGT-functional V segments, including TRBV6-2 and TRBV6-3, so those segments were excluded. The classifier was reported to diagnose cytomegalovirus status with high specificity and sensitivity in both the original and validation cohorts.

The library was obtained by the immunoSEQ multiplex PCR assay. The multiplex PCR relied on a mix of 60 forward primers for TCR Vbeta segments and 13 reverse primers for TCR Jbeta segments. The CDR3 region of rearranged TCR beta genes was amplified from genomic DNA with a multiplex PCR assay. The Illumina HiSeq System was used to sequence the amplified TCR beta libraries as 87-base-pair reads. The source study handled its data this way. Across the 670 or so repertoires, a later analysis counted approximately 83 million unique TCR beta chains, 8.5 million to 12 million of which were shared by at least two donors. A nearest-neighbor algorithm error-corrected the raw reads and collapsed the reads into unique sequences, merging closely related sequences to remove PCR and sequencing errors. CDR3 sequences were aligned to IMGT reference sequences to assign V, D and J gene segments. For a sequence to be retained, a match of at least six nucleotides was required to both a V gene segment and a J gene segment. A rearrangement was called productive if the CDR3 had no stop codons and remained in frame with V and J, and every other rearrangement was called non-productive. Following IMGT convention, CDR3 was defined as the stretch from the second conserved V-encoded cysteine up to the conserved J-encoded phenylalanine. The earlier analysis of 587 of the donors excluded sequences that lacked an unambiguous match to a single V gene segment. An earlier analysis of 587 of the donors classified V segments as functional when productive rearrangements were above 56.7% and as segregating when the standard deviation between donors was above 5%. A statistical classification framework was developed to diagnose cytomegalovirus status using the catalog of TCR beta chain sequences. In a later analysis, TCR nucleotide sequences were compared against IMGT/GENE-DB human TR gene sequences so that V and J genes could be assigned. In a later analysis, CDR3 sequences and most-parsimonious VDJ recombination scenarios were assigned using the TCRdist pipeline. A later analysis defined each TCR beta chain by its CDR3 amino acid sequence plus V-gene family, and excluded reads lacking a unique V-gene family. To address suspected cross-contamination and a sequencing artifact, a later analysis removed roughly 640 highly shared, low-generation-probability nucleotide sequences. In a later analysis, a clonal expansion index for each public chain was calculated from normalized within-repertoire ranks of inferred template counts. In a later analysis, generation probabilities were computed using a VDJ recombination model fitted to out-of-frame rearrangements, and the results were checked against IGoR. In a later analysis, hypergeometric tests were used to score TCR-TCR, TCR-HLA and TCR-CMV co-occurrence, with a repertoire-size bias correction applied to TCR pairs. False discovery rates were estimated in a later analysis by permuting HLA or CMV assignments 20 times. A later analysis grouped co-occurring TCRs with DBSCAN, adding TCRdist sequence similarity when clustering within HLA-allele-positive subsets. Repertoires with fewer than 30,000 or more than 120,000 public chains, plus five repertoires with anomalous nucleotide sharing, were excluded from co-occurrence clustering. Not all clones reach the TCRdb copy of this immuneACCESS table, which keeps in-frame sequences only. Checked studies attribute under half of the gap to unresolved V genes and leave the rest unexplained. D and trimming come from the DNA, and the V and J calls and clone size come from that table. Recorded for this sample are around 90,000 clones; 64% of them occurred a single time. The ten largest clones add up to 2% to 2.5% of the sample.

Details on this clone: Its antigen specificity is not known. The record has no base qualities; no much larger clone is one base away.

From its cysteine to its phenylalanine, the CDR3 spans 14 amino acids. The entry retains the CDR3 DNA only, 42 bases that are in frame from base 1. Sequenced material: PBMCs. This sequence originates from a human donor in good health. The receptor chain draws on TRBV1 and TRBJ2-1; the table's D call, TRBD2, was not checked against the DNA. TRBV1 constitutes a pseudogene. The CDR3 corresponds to CTSSQREDFNEQFF. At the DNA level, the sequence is TGCACCAGCAGCCAGAGGGAGGACTTCAATGAGCAGTTCTTC.